The source of this T cell receptor (beta chain) is a study of blood T cell repertoires in COVID-19 (dated by TCRdb to 2020 to 2022). In terms of the full investigation: The collaborator samples originated in the United States, Italy and Spain and spanned the acute and convalescent phases of COVID-19. Samples were obtained from the ongoing ImmuneRACE study (first 160 participants) and from some 1,300 subjects provided by 6 global collaborators. The material from the prospective study consisted of cDNA or gDNA derived from T cells, B-cell-depleted T cells, or PBMCs. The sample metadata nearly always contained a de-identified subject ID, COVID-19 status, age in years and sex. The repertoires were released in a freely available public database meant as a resource for research on the immune response to SARS-CoV-2. The dataset comprised deeply sampled blood TCRbeta repertoires from subjects exposed to, actively infected with, or recovered from COVID-19. Where HLA class I and class II types were available, the types were taken from metadata supplied by the sample provider, not from assay-based typing.

This clone has just a few counts. Its antigen is currently not known. No qualities accompany the bases; no much larger clone lies one base away. Findings and caveats that apply to the study as a whole: The quantity of clinical and demographic metadata differed by source and by participant and was supplied without curation.

The immunoSEQ Assay, a bias-controlled multiplex PCR, was used to amplify TCRbeta CDR3 regions from genomic DNA. The original methods were these. Within the assay, amplification of reference gene primers was used to estimate how many nucleated cells each sample contained. To quantify the absolute abundance of each unique TCRbeta CDR3 rearrangement, sequence reads were collapsed and filtered. Productive Simpson clonality was computed per sample as the square root of Simpson's diversity index over productive rearrangements. TCRdb carries this immuneACCESS record with in-frame sequences only. Its versions omit some clonotypes, under half of them owing to an unresolved V gene in the studies checked, with the rest unexplained. The DNA gave D and trimming, while V, J and clone size come from that table. The table for this sample lists about 120,000 clones; approximately 83% of them were counted only once. The ten largest clones capture around 27% of the sample.

Collaborating institutions collected whole blood in K2EDTA tubes following their own protocols. For TCRbeta analysis, collaborators shipped samples as frozen whole blood, isolated PBMCs, or DNA extracted from either of those sample types. The CDR3 measures 14 amino acids from cysteine to phenylalanine. Just CDR3 DNA is preserved here, 42 bases in frame from base 1. V is pared back by 3 bases and J by 7 bases, with 13 bases lying between the germline termini. The CDR1 and CDR2 encoded by the germline V gene are SGHAT and FQNNGV. The receptor's source is a woman aged 80 or over with acute or convalescent COVID-19. Sequenced material: peripheral blood. The sequence is built from TRBV11-2 and TRBJ2-1; matching of 5 bases hints at TRBD1 as the D gene. The sequenced DNA: TGTGCCAGCAGCTTGCAGGGTGTAGGGAATGAGCAGTTCTTC. Its product reads: CASSLQGVGNEQFF. The CDR3, completed at both ends by the reference TRBV11-2 and TRBJ2-1 genes, gives the full variable domain EAGVAQSPRYKIIEKRQSVAFWCNPISGHATLYWYQQILGQGPKLLIQFQNNGVVDDSQLPKDRFSAERLKGVDSTLKIQPAKLEDSAVYLCASSLQGVGNEQFFGPGTRLTVL.